The 2 T cell receptor beta chains in this list originate from one sample, sequenced in a study of blood T cells in healthy people across ages. Primers used in a second PCR of about 7 to 12 cycles were a sample-barcoded 5' primer and a J-beta primer mix. A single record per CDR3 protein comes from TCRdb applying MiXCR to the 5' RACE reads. This repertoire shows around 1.5 million distinct CDR3 sequences, approximately 32% found once; its top ten account for around 10%. Sequenced sample: blood. The receptors originated from a woman aged 25 to 39 in good health.

The V gene is TRBV11-2, the J gene TRBJ1-1, with D possibly being TRBD1 (5 bases). The CDR3 totals 16 residues. CDR1 is SGHAT and CDR2 is FQNNGV in the germline V gene. Trimming removed 6 bases at V and 5 bases at J, with 22 bases between. CDR3: CASRQLGGSTGTEAFF. For the CDR3, the DNA is TGTGCCAGCAGACAATTGGGGGGGTCTACGGGGACTGAAGCTTTCTTT.

This sequence joins TRBV29-1 and TRBJ1-1, with 9 nucleotides matching TRBD1. After removal of 4 bases from V and 5 bases from J, the junction contained 8 bases not matched to a gene. This CDR3 comprises 14 residues. Germline V gives CDR1 SQVTM, CDR2 ANQGSEA. The CDR3 DNA sequence: TGCAGCGTTGGGCTCCGGGACAGGGAGACTGAAGCTTTCTTT. This translates into CSVGLRDRETEAFF.